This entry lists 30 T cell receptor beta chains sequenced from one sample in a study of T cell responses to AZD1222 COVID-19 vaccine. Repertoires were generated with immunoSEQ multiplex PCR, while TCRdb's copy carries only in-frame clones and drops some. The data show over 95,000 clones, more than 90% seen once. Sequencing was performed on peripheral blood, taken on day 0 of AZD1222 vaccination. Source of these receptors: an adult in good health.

CDR3 bases: TGTGCCAGCAGCGTTAAGGGAGGGTATGAGCAGTTCTTC. Encoded protein: CASSVKGGYEQFF. This chain joins TRBV9 and TRBJ2-1, with TRBD2 matching 7 bases. Trimming cost V 2 bases and J 8 bases; bases outside gene matches: 4. This CDR3 is built from 13 residues. Germline CDR1 SGDLS, CDR2 YYNGEE.

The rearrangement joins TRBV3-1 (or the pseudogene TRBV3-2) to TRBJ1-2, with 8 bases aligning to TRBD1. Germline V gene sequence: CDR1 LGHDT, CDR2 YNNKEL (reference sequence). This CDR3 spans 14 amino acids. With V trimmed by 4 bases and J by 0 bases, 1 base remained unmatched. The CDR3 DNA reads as TGTGCCAGCAGCCGGGGACAGGCTAACTATGGCTACACCTTC. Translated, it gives CASSRGQANYGYTF.

In nucleotides, the CDR3 is TGTGCCAGCAGCGACTGGGCCAGCACCGGGGAGCTGTTTTTT. It encodes CASSDWASTGELFF. This rearrangement joins TRBV6-5 to TRBJ2-2; no reliable D call. The CDR3 totals 14 residues. V was clipped by 6 bases and J by 4 bases, with 12 bases between them. Germline V gene data show CDR1 as MNHEY and CDR2 as SVGAGI.

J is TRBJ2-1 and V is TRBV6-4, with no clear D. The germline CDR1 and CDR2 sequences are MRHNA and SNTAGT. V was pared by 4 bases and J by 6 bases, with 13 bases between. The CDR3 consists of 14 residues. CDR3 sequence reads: CASSGRISSNEQFF. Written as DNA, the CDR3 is TGTGCCAGCAGTGGGAGAATTAGTAGCAATGAGCAGTTCTTC.

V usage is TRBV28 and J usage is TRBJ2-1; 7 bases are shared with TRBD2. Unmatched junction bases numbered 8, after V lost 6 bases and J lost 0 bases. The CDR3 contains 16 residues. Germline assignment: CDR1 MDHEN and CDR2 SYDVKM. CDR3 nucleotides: TGTGCCAGCAGCGGAAGCGGGATTAGCTCCTACAATGAGCAGTTCTTC. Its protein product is CASSGSGISSYNEQFF.

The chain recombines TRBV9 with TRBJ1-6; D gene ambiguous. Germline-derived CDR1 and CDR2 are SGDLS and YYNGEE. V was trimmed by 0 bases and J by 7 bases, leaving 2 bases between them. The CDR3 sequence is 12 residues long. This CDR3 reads CASSVGNSPLHF. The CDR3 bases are TGTGCCAGCAGCGTAGGAAATTCACCCCTCCACTTT. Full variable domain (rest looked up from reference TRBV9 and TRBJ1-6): DSGVTQTPKHLITATGQRVTLRCSPRSGDLSVYWYQQSLDQGLQFLIQYYNGEERAKGNILERFSAQQFPDLHSELNLSSLELGDSALYFCASSVGNSPLHFGNGTRLTVT.

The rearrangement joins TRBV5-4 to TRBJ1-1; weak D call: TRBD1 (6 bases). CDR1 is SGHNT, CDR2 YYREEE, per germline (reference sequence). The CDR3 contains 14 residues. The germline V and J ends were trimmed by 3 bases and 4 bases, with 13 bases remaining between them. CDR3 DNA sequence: TGTGCCAGCAGCTACAGGGTGCGGGGCACTGAAGCTTTCTTT. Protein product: CASSYRVRGTEAFF. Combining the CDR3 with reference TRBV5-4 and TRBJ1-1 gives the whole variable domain ETGVTQSPTHLIKTRGQQVTLRCSSQSGHNTVSWYQQALGQGPQFIFQYYREEENGRGNFPPRFSGLQFPNYSSELNVNALELDDSALYLCASSYRVRGTEAFFGQGTRLTVV.

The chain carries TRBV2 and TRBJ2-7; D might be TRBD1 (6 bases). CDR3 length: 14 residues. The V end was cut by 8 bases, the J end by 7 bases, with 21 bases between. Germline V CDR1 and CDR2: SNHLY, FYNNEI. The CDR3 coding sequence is TGTGCCAGCTCGGAGCGGACAGCCTTATTTGAGCAGTACTTC. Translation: CASSERTALFEQYF. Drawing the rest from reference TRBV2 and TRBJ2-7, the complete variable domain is EPEVTQTPSHQVTQMGQEVILRCVPISNHLYFYWYRQILGQKVEFLVSFYNNEISEKSEIFDDQFSVERPDGSNFTLKIRSTKLEDSAMYFCASSERTALFEQYFGPGTRLTVT.

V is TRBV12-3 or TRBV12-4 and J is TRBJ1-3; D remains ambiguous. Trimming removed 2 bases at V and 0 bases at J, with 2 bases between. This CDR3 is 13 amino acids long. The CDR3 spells CASSLYSGNTIYF. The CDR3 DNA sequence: TGTGCCAGCAGTTTATACTCTGGAAACACCATATATTTT.

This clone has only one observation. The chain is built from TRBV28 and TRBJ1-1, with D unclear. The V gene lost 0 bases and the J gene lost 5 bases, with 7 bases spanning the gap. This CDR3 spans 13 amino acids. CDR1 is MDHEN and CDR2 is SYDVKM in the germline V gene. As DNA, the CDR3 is TGTGCCAGCAGTTTATGGAAGGGAACTGAAGCTTTCTTT. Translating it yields CASSLWKGTEAFF.

Here the CDR3 reads CAWSQGQGNSPLHF. The CDR3 coding sequence is TGTGCCTGGAGTCAGGGACAGGGGAATTCACCCCTCCACTTT. The chain combines TRBV30 with TRBJ1-6; 10 bases agree with TRBD1. J was trimmed by 7 bases and V by 2 bases; bases with no gene match: 2. The CDR3 is 14 amino acids. Germline V gene lookup returns CDR1 GTSNPN and CDR2 SVGIG (reference sequence).

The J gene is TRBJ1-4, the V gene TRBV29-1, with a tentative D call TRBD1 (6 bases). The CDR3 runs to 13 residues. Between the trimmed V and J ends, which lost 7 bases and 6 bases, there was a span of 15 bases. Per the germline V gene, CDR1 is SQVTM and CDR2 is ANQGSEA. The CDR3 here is CSAADRRYEKLFF. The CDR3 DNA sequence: TGCAGCGCCGCAGACAGGCGGTATGAAAAACTGTTTTTT. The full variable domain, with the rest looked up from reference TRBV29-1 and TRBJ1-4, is SAVISQKPSRDICQRGTSLTIQCQVDSQVTMMFWYRQQPGQSLTLIATANQGSEATYESGFVIDKFPISRPNLTFSTLTVSNMSPEDSSIYLCSAADRRYEKLFFGSGTQLSVL.

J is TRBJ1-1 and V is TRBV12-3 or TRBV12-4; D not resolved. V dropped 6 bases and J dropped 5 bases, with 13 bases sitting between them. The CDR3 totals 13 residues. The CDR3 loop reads CASSPQLGTEAFF. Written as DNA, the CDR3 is TGTGCCAGCAGCCCACAATTGGGGACTGAAGCTTTCTTT.

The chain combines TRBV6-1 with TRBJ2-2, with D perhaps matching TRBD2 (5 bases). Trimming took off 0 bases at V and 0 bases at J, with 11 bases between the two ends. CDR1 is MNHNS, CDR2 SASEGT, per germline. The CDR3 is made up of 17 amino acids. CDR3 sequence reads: CASSEAYGVTNTGELFF. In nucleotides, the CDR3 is TGTGCCAGCAGTGAAGCGTACGGGGTGACGAACACCGGGGAGCTGTTTTTT.

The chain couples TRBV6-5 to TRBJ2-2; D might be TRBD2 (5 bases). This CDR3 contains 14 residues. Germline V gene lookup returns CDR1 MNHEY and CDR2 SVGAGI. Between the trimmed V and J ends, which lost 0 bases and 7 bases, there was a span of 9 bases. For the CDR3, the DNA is TGTGCCAGCAGTTACTCGACGGGGTACGGGGAGCTGTTTTTT. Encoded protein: CASSYSTGYGELFF.

CDR3 DNA sequence: TGTGCCAGCGGGGTGAGGACACTGTTGTTTTTT. Residues: CASGVRTLLFF. The J gene is TRBJ2-2, the V gene TRBV21-1; the D call of TRBD1 is as the table states it, not checked on the DNA. TRBV21-1 is shown as a pseudogene. The CDR3 length is 11 residues.

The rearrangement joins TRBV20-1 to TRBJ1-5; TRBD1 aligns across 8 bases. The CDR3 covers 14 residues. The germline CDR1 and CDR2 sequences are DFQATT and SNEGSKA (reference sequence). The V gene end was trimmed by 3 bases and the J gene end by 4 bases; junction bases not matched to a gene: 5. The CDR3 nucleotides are TGCAGTGCTAGTCGGGGACAGGTTAATCAGCCCCAGCATTTT. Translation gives CSASRGQVNQPQHF.

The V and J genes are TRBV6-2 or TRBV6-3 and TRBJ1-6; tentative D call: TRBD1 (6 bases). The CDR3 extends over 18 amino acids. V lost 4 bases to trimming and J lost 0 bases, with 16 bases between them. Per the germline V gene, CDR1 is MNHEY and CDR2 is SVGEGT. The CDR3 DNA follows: TGTGCCAGCAGTTCCACGGGACACCGAAGCTCCTATAATTCACCCCTCCACTTT. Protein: CASSSTGHRSSYNSPLHF.

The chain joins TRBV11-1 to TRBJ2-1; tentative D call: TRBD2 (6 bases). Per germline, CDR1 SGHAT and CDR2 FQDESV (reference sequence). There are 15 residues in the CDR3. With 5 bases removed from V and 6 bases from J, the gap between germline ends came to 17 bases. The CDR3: CASSRGKLAFNEQFF. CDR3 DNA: TGTGCCAGCAGCCGAGGGAAGCTAGCGTTCAATGAGCAGTTCTTC. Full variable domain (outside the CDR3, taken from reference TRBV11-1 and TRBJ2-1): EAEVAQSPRYKITEKSQAVAFWCDPISGHATLYWYRQILGQGPELLVQFQDESVVDDSQLPKDRFSAERLKGVDSTLKIQPAELGDSAMYLCASSRGKLAFNEQFFGPGTRLTVL.

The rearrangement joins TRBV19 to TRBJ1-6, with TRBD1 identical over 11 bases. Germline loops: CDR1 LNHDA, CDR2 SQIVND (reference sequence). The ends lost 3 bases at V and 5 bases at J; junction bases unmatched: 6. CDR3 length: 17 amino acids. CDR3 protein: CASSIRTGGGNNSPLHF. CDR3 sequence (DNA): TGTGCCAGTAGTATTCGGACAGGGGGCGGAAATAATTCACCCCTCCACTTT.

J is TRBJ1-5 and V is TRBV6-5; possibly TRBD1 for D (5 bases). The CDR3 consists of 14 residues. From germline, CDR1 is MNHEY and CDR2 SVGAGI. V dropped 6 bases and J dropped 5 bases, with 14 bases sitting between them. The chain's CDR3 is CASSLPGLDQPQHF. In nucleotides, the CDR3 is TGTGCCAGCAGCCTACCGGGACTGGATCAGCCCCAGCATTTT.

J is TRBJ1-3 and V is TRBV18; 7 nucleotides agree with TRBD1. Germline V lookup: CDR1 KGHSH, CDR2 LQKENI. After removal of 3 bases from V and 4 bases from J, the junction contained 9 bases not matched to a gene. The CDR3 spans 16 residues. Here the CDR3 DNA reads TGTGCCAGCTCACCCGGAGGTGCGGGACAGGGAAACACCATATATTTT. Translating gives CASSPGGAGQGNTIYF.

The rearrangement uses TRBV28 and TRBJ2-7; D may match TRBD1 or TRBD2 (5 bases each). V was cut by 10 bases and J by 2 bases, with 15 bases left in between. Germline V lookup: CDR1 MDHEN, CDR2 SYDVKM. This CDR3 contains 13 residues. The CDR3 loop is CAIDRGGPYEQYF. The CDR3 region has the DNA TGTGCCATTGATAGGGGCGGGCCCTACGAGCAGTACTTC.

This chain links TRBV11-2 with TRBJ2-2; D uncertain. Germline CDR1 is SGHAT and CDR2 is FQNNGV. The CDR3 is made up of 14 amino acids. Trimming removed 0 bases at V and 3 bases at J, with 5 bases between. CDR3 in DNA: TGTGCCAGCAGCTTAGACAGATACACCGGGGAGCTGTTTTTT. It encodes CASSLDRYTGELFF.

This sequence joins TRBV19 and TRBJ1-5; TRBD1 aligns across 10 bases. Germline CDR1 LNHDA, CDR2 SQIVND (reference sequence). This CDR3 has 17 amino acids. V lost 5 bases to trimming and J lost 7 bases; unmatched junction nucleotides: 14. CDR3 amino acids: CASSSGAGQGERQPQHF. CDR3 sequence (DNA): TGTGCCAGTAGTTCCGGGGCTGGACAGGGGGAAAGACAGCCCCAGCATTTT.

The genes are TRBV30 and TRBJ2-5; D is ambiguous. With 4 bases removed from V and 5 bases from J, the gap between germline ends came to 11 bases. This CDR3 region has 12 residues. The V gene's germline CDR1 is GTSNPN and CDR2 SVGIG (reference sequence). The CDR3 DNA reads TGTGCCTGGATCAGCTCTTCTGAGACCCAGTACTTC. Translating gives CAWISSSETQYF.

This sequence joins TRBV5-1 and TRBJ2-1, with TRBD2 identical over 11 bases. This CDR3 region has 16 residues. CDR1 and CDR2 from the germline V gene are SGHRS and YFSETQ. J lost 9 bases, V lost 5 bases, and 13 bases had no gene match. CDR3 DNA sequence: TGCGCCAGCAGGCAACTAGCGGGGGCCGCCGGTGGTGAGCAGTTCTTC. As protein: CASRQLAGAAGGEQFF.

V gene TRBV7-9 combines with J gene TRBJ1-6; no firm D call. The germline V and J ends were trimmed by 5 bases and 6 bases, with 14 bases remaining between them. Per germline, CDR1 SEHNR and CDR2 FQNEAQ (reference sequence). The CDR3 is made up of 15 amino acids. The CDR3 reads CASSNHVLLNSPLHF. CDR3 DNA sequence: TGTGCCAGCAGCAACCACGTGCTACTTAATTCACCCCTCCACTTT.

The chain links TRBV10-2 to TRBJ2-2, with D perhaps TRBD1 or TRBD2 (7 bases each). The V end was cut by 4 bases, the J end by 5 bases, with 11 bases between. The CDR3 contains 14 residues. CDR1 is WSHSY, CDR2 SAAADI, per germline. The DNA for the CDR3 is TGCGCCAGCAGTGGGGAGGGGGCAACCGGGGAGCTGTTTTTT. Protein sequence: CASSGEGATGELFF.

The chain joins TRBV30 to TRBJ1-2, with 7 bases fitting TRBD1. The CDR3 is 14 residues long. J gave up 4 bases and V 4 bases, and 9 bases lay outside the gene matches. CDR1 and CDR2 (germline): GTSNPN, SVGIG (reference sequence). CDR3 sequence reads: CAWNKGAVGYGYTF. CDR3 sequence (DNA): TGTGCCTGGAACAAGGGGGCTGTCGGCTATGGCTACACCTTC. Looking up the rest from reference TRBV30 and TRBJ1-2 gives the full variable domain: SQTIHQWPATLVQPVGSPLSLECTVEGTSNPNLYWYRQAAGRGLQLLFYSVGIGQISSEVPQNLSASRPQDRQFILSSKKLLLSDSGFYLCAWNKGAVGYGYTFGSGTRLTVV.